This paragraph covers one TCR beta chain sequence. What it binds is unknown. The source of the sample is a study of post-analysis software for immune sequencing data. Study results and caveats: Among roughly five TRBV segments more frequent in patients than controls were TRBV5-6, TRBV5-1 and TRBV20-1.

Unique molecular identifiers tagged the TCR beta cDNA libraries. TCRdb itself ran the PCR reads through MiXCR, one entry per CDR3 protein. The sample lists some 700,000 distinct CDR3 sequences; 59% were seen once. The V end lost 2 bases, the J end lost 0 bases, and 9 bases lay between the germline ends. Germline V gene data show CDR1 as DFQATT and CDR2 as SNEGSKA (reference sequence). This CDR3 contains 14 residues. The sample was blood. This TCR was recovered from a girl aged 2 to 10 with multiple sclerosis. This chain links TRBV20-1 with TRBJ2-3; D gene ambiguous. CDR3 sequence (DNA): TGCAGTGCTAGAACGGTGAGGAGCACAGATACGCAGTATTTT. Protein sequence: CSARTVRSTDTQYF.